One T cell receptor beta chain is described in this entry. The target antigen is unknown. Data came from immunoSEQ multiplex PCR; TCRdb stores just in-frame clones and leaves some out. The sample includes roughly 57,000 clones, 75% to 95% of them seen just once. The data belong to a study of early stage breast cancer tumors. For the study at large: Most of the 16 invasive tumors were ER+, PR+ and HER2-.

The length of the CDR3 is 15 residues. V was clipped by 4 bases and J by 0 bases, with 10 bases between them. Germline V gives CDR1 MNHNS, CDR2 SASEGT. Study observations and caveats: Most shared enriched TCRB sequences were commonly generated ones.

The gene calls are TRBV6-1 and TRBJ1-5; D possibly corresponds to TRBD1 (5 bases). The sequenced material came from blood. This TCR derives from a person between 70 and 80 years old with breast cancer. The CDR3 nucleotides are TGTGCCAGCAGTGGACAGATAGATAGCAATCAGCCCCAGCATTTT. It codes for CASSGQIDSNQPQHF.